A single sample gave rise to the 11 T cell receptor beta chains below, sequenced in a study of blood T cells in healthy people across ages. For the second PCR, which ran for about 7 to 12 cycles, a sample-barcoded 5' primer and a J-beta primer mix were used. TCRdb reanalysed the 5' RACE reads using MiXCR and keeps one entry per CDR3 protein. The table lists about 570,000 distinct CDR3 sequences, roughly a quarter of them singletons. The material sequenced was blood. These receptors originate from a woman aged 70 to 79 in good health.

The chain carries TRBV12-3 or TRBV12-4 and TRBJ2-5, with 9 bases aligning to TRBD1. V trimming: 2 bases; J trimming: 7 bases; junction bases outside the gene matches: 5. CDR3 length: 14 residues. CDR3 residues: CASSLPGQGVTQYF. As DNA, the CDR3 is TGTGCCAGCAGTTTACCGGGACAGGGAGTGACCCAGTACTTC.

V gene TRBV10-3 combines with J gene TRBJ1-1; D might be TRBD1 (6 bases). This CDR3 contains 11 residues. Trimming removed 6 bases at V and 5 bases at J, with 7 bases between. CDR1 is ENHRY and CDR2 is SYGVKD in the germline V gene. The CDR3 loop reads CAIRGGTEAFF. CDR3 bases: TGTGCCATCAGAGGGGGAACTGAAGCTTTCTTT.

This sequence joins TRBV6-5 and TRBJ1-2; TRBD1 is a possible D gene (5 bases). V was trimmed by 4 bases and J by 4 bases, leaving 13 bases between them. The germline V gene encodes CDR1 MNHEY and CDR2 SVGAGI. This CDR3 is built from 14 residues. The CDR3 region is CASSSSGRSYGYTF. CDR3 nucleotide sequence: TGTGCCAGCAGTTCGTCGGGGCGTTCCTATGGCTACACCTTC.

The chain is built from TRBV19 and TRBJ1-1; D is unclear. This CDR3 comprises 14 residues. CDR1 is LNHDA, CDR2 SQIVND, per germline (reference sequence). V gave up 1 base and J gave up 7 bases, with 13 bases separating them. Written as DNA, the CDR3 is TGTGCCAGTAGTATAGGCCTCCGGGCCCTTGAAGCTTTCTTT. Amino acid sequence: CASSIGLRALEAFF.

This sequence joins TRBV7-9 and TRBJ1-6; D not certain. In germline, CDR1 is SEHNR, CDR2 FQNEAQ (reference sequence). V was pared by 2 bases and J by 5 bases, with 7 bases between. The CDR3 loop spans 14 amino acids. CDR3 in DNA: TGTGCCAGCAGCTTACTTACAGATAATTCACCCCTCCACTTT. Residues: CASSLLTDNSPLHF.

The chain recombines TRBV24-1 with TRBJ2-1, with D hard to call. Trimming took 4 bases from V and 7 from J, leaving 4 bases between them. Looked up from germline, CDR1 is KGHDR and CDR2 is SFDVKD. The CDR3 has 11 residues. The CDR3 DNA is TGTGCCACCAGTGACCGTAATGAGCAGTTCTTC. This encodes CATSDRNEQFF.

J is TRBJ1-6 and V is TRBV15; D might be TRBD1 (6 bases). Trimming stripped 6 bases from V and 7 bases from J, with 25 bases between. The CDR3 has 18 residues. Germline-derived CDR1 and CDR2 are LNHNV and YYDKDF (reference sequence). The CDR3: CATRKGDFSGGWNSPLHF. CDR3 DNA: TGTGCCACCAGAAAAGGGGACTTTTCTGGGGGCTGGAATTCACCCCTCCACTTT.

The chain joins TRBV6-1 to TRBJ2-5; 8 bases align to TRBD1. This CDR3 has 16 residues. Germline CDR1 reads MNHNS; CDR2 reads SASEGT. The ends lost 9 bases at V and 0 bases at J; junction bases unmatched: 12. CDR3 DNA sequence: TGTGCCAGTGTAACAGGGGGAACCCGAAACCAAGAGACCCAGTACTTC. Its translation: CASVTGGTRNQETQYF.

This clonotype was detected only a few times. The CDR3 loop is CSEDEPGTGENTGELFF. DNA of the CDR3: TGCAGCGAGGACGAGCCCGGGACAGGGGAAAACACCGGGGAGCTGTTTTTT. The chain has TRBV29-1 and TRBJ2-2; 10 nucleotides align to TRBD1. CDR1 and CDR2 (germline): SQVTM, ANQGSEA. CDR3 length: 17 residues. Trimming cost V 7 bases and J 2 bases; bases outside gene matches: 13.

The J gene is TRBJ2-5, the V gene TRBV7-9; D perhaps matches TRBD2 (5 bases). V was trimmed by 1 base and J by 13 bases, leaving 19 bases between them. This CDR3 is built from 14 residues. The V gene's germline CDR1 is SEHNR and CDR2 FQNEAQ (reference sequence). CDR3 protein: CASSLGASRGVRYF. The CDR3 DNA reads TGTGCCAGCAGCTTAGGGGCTAGCCGGGGAGTTCGGTACTTC.

This clonotype appeared a few times. The J gene is TRBJ1-1, the V gene TRBV5-4, with TRBD1 matching over 10 bases. With V trimmed by 0 bases and J by 0 bases, 2 bases remained unmatched. Looked up from germline, CDR1 is SGHNT and CDR2 is YYREEE (reference sequence). The CDR3 sequence is 16 residues long. The CDR3 loop reads CASSLGGQGLNTEAFF. The CDR3 DNA follows: TGTGCCAGCAGCTTGGGGGGACAGGGGTTGAACACTGAAGCTTTCTTT.